Shown below are 20 T cell receptor beta chains from a single sample sequenced in a study of T-cell reconstitution after alpha-beta-depleted transplantation in children. Preparing the TCRbeta library involved the use of unique molecular identifiers. From the PCR reads, TCRdb called clonotypes with MiXCR, one entry per CDR3 protein. The sample yields a few hundred thousand distinct CDR3 sequences, around 8.9% seen once. The sample was PBMCs from the stem cell graft donor, taken from the stem cell graft. The receptors derive from a human donor who donated a stem cell graft to a child with SCID.

This clonotype occurred many times. This sequence joins TRBV5-1 and TRBJ2-7; maybe TRBD1 (5 bases). Trimming left V 2 bases short and J 5 bases short, with 8 bases between. The length of the CDR3 is 12 residues. CDR1 is SGHRS and CDR2 is YFSETQ in the germline V gene. CDR3 residues: CASSFSRDEQYF. CDR3 coding DNA: TGCGCCAGCAGCTTTTCCAGGGACGAGCAGTACTTC.

The table lists this clonotype with many counts. The V gene is TRBV5-1, the J gene TRBJ2-3; D remains unclear. The V gene's germline CDR1 is SGHRS and CDR2 YFSETQ. Trimming pared 4 bases from V and 6 bases from J, leaving 12 bases between. The length of the CDR3 is 13 residues. The CDR3 spells CASSPGLVDTQYF. The CDR3, as DNA: TGCGCCAGCAGCCCCGGCCTGGTGGATACGCAGTATTTT.

This clonotype appeared many times. CDR3 sequence: CSARDYRSTDTQYF. The CDR3 DNA follows: TGCAGTGCTAGAGATTATCGGAGCACAGATACGCAGTATTTT. This sequence joins TRBV20-1 and TRBJ2-3; D is unresolved. The CDR3 runs 14 residues. CDR1 is DFQATT and CDR2 is SNEGSKA in the germline V gene (reference sequence). Trimming cost V 0 bases and J 0 bases, with 7 bases left between them.

The sample holds a few counts of this clonotype. The rearrangement links TRBV4-1 to TRBJ1-5; D possibly corresponds to TRBD1 (6 bases). Germline CDR1 reads MGHRA; CDR2 reads YSYEKL. V lost 5 bases and J lost 6, with 14 bases in between. The CDR3 length is 14 residues. The CDR3 region is CASSSQQGFQPQHF. CDR3 sequence (DNA): TGCGCCAGCAGCTCGCAACAGGGTTTTCAGCCCCAGCATTTT.

This clonotype was seen ten or more times. V usage is TRBV20-1 and J usage is TRBJ1-4; weak D call: TRBD1 (6 bases). The CDR3 runs to 16 residues. Deletions cut 1 base from V and 7 bases from J, with 19 bases between. The germline CDR1 and CDR2 sequences are DFQATT and SNEGSKA (reference sequence). The CDR3 sequence: CSARGAEGGLGEKLFF. Here the CDR3 DNA reads TGCAGTGCTAGAGGTGCTGAGGGGGGATTAGGTGAAAAACTGTTTTTT.

This clonotype occurred many times. The rearrangement links TRBV4-2 to TRBJ2-7; D uncertain. This CDR3 region has 15 residues. V was pared by 0 bases and J by 0 bases, with 9 bases between. Germline V gene sequence: CDR1 LGHNA, CDR2 YNFKEQ. The CDR3 sequence: CASSQEMKGSYEQYF. The CDR3 bases are TGTGCCAGCAGCCAAGAAATGAAGGGCTCCTACGAGCAGTACTTC.

Many counts were recorded for this clonotype. This sequence joins TRBV3-1 and TRBJ2-5, with D possibly being TRBD1 (6 bases). Germline values: CDR1 LGHDT, CDR2 YNNKEL (reference sequence). The V and J ends lost 4 bases and 2 bases respectively, with 17 bases between them. There are 16 residues in the CDR3. CDR3 protein: CASSLTGQGIQETQYF. The CDR3 DNA sequence: TGTGCCAGCAGCCTGACGGGGCAGGGGATTCAAGAGACCCAGTACTTC.

This clonotype occurred many times. The V and J genes are TRBV7-3 and TRBJ2-1; TRBD1 might be the D (6 bases). V was clipped by 1 base and J by 13 bases, with 17 bases between them. CDR1 SGHTA and CDR2 FQGTGA come from the germline V gene. CDR3 size: 14 residues. The CDR3 reads CASSLMAHPDRQFF. The CDR3 DNA sequence: TGTGCCAGCAGCTTAATGGCCCATCCGGACAGACAGTTCTTC.

This clonotype was observed at least ten times. The chain carries TRBV2 and TRBJ1-1; TRBD1 agrees at 10 bases. Germline V gene data show CDR1 as SNHLY and CDR2 as FYNNEI. There are 19 residues in the CDR3. With V trimmed by 6 bases and J by 3 bases, 19 bases remained unmatched. CDR3 nucleotide sequence: TGTGCCAGCAGACCCATTCCGGGACAGGGGTCTACCGGTTACACTGAAGCTTTCTTT. It specifies CASRPIPGQGSTGYTEAFF.

Many counts were recorded for this clonotype. The chain has TRBV7-9 and TRBJ1-1, with TRBD1 as a possible D gene (5 bases). This CDR3 region has 14 residues. Germline V gene data show CDR1 as SEHNR and CDR2 as FQNEAQ (reference sequence). With 7 bases removed from V and 1 base from J, the gap between germline ends came to 13 bases. Written as DNA, the CDR3 is TGTGCCAGCACAAAAGGCGGGGGGAACACTGAAGCTTTCTTT. Its protein product is CASTKGGGNTEAFF.

This clonotype was recorded many times. J is TRBJ2-2 and V is TRBV27, with D tentatively TRBD1 or TRBD2 (5 bases each). Germline lookup yields CDR1 MNHEY and CDR2 SMNVEV (reference sequence). V shed 6 bases and J shed 1 base, with 6 bases lying between them. The CDR3 is made up of 13 amino acids. This CDR3 reads CASRGVNTGELFF. The CDR3 bases are TGTGCCAGCAGGGGGGTGAACACCGGGGAGCTGTTTTTT.

This clonotype was found many times. The chain carries TRBV12-3 or TRBV12-4 and TRBJ1-4; no firm D call. CDR3 length: 11 residues. With 4 bases removed from V and 7 bases from J, the gap between germline ends came to 4 bases. CDR3 DNA sequence: TGTGCCAGCAGTTCTGGTGAAAAACTGTTTTTT. This encodes CASSSGEKLFF.

This clonotype was seen at least ten times. The chain joins TRBV27 to TRBJ2-7; 7 bases are a match to TRBD1. This CDR3 contains 14 residues. With 7 bases clipped from V and 0 bases from J, the junction kept 6 bases outside the gene matches. From germline, CDR1 is MNHEY and CDR2 SMNVEV (reference sequence). The CDR3 is CASTLTGSSYEQYF. The CDR3 DNA sequence: TGTGCCAGCACCCTGACAGGGTCCTCCTACGAGCAGTACTTC.

At least ten counts were recorded for this clonotype. The V call is TRBV5-6, the J call TRBJ2-7; no definite D call. The CDR3 loop spans 11 amino acids. V was trimmed by 4 bases and J by 3 bases, leaving 5 bases between them. Germline assignment: CDR1 SGHDT and CDR2 YYEEEE. CDR3 sequence reads: CASSGDYEQYF. The CDR3 region has the DNA TGTGCCAGCAGCGGAGACTACGAGCAGTACTTC.

This clonotype was detected many times. The chain links TRBV9 to TRBJ2-7, with D perhaps being TRBD1 or TRBD2 (5 bases each). Trimming took 0 bases from V and 6 from J, leaving 16 bases between them. The CDR3 has 15 residues. CDR1 is SGDLS and CDR2 is YYNGEE in the germline V gene. CDR3 nucleotides: TGTGCCAGCAGCGTAGATCTCGGGGCAGCTTCCGAGCAGTACTTC. It encodes CASSVDLGAASEQYF.

There are many counts of this clonotype. This chain connects TRBV4-2 to TRBJ1-1; D ambiguous. Looked up from germline, CDR1 is LGHNA and CDR2 is YNFKEQ. Trimming left V 4 bases short and J 4 bases short, with 13 bases between. CDR3 length: 14 residues. DNA of the CDR3: TGTGCCAGCAGCCGAACACGGGCCGGCACTGAAGCTTTCTTT. Translating it yields CASSRTRAGTEAFF.

This clonotype came up many times. This chain uses TRBV2 with TRBJ2-2; D call uncertain. Germline loops: CDR1 SNHLY, CDR2 FYNNEI. CDR3 size: 14 residues. Trimming took 10 bases from V and 1 from J, leaving 13 bases between them. CDR3 DNA sequence: TGTGCCACAAAAACGGACGGGAACACCGGGGAGCTGTTTTTT. It specifies CATKTDGNTGELFF. Full variable domain (remainder filled in from reference TRBV2 and TRBJ2-2): EPEVTQTPSHQVTQMGQEVILRCVPISNHLYFYWYRQILGQKVEFLVSFYNNEISEKSEIFDDQFSVERPDGSNFTLKIRSTKLEDSAMYFCATKTDGNTGELFFGEGSRLTVL.

This clonotype was detected ten times or more. The rearrangement joins TRBV5-1 to TRBJ2-1, with 11 nucleotides matching TRBD1. Germline V CDR1 and CDR2: SGHRS, YFSETQ. The trim removed 3 bases at V and 4 bases at J, leaving 3 bases unmatched. The CDR3 is 15 amino acids. The CDR3 spells CASSSGTGGYNEQFF. CDR3 nucleotides: TGCGCCAGCAGCTCCGGGACAGGGGGGTACAATGAGCAGTTCTTC.

This clonotype came up many times. The chain uses TRBV12-3 or TRBV12-4 and TRBJ1-1; no definite D call. This CDR3 contains 16 residues. Trimming took 3 bases from V and 4 from J, leaving 18 bases between them. CDR3 loop: CASSFRLGNWGTEAFF. DNA of the CDR3: TGTGCCAGCAGTTTTCGATTGGGAAACTGGGGCACTGAAGCTTTCTTT.

Worth noting for this clonotype: Possible read error: a much larger clone is one base away. The chain has TRBV4-1 and TRBJ2-7, with 7 positions matching TRBD2. The germline V gene has CDR1 MGHRA and CDR2 YSYEKL. The CDR3 runs to 15 residues. CDR3 region: CASSRTPVGDYEQHF. DNA for the CDR3: TGCGCCAGCAGCCGGACGCCAGTTGGGGACTACGAGCAGCACTTC.